Following are 19 T cell receptor beta chains from one sample sequenced in a study of T cells in Graves' hyperthyroidism and ophthalmopathy. RNA transcripts provided the source from which TCR beta CDR3 regions were amplified. Carried out on the TCR CDR3, a first-round RT-PCR used the HTBI primer set. TCRdb called the multiplex PCR reads again in MiXCR, with one record for every CDR3 protein. The data hold 280,000 or so distinct CDR3 sequences, with 15% observed a single time. The sequenced sample consisted of blood. The receptors derive from a woman in her 50s with Graves' hyperthyroidism that later progressed to Graves' ophthalmopathy.

The genes are TRBV4-1 and TRBJ2-3; the D is unclear. With 3 bases removed from V and 2 bases from J, the gap between germline ends came to 6 bases. CDR3 length equals 13 residues. Germline V lookup: CDR1 MGHRA, CDR2 YSYEKL. CDR3: CASSHVDTDTQYF. The CDR3 region has the DNA TGCGCCAGCAGCCACGTCGACACAGATACGCAGTATTTT.

This clonotype was recorded at least ten times. This chain joins TRBV12-3 or TRBV12-4 and TRBJ1-1; no firm D call. This CDR3 is 14 amino acids long. Trimming removed 5 bases at V and 5 bases at J, with 15 bases between. The CDR3 DNA reads as TGTGCCAGCAGTCAAAGGGAGGGCAGAACTGAAGCTTTCTTT. Protein sequence: CASSQREGRTEAFF.

As for this clonotype: This may be a read error, as it is one base from a much larger clone. The CDR3 ends on some other residue instead of the conserved phenylalanine or tryptophan, so this is likely a read error. DNA for the CDR3: TGTGCCAGCAGCCAAATTCCCGGGGGCTTCGGGCAAGAGACCCAGTACCTC. It is translated as CASSQIPGGFGQETQYL. The chain has TRBV14 and TRBJ2-5; D is tentatively TRBD1 or TRBD2 (6 bases each). CDR1 SGHDN and CDR2 FVKESK come from the germline V gene. Trimming removed 2 bases at V and 2 bases at J, with 18 bases between. This CDR3 comprises 17 residues.

This clonotype was seen repeatedly, ten times or more. The chain combines TRBV14 with TRBJ2-1, with 10 positions matching TRBD2. The CDR3 is 16 residues long. Germline assignment: CDR1 SGHDN and CDR2 FVKESK. Losses at the gene ends were 3 bases for V and 6 bases for J; bases not matched to a gene: 8. CDR3 protein: CASSQTSGRAGNEQFF. The DNA for the CDR3 is TGTGCCAGCAGCCAGACGAGCGGGAGGGCCGGCAATGAGCAGTTCTTC. Drawing the rest from reference TRBV14 and TRBJ2-1, the complete variable domain is EAGVTQFPSHSVIEKGQTVTLRCDPISGHDNLYWYRRVMGKEIKFLLHFVKESKQDESGMPNNRFLAERTGGTYSTLKVQPAELEDSGVYFCASSQTSGRAGNEQFFGPGTRLTVL.

This clonotype has at least ten counts. The V gene is TRBV5-1, the J gene TRBJ2-1, with D possibly called TRBD1 or TRBD2 (7 bases each). There are 15 residues in the CDR3. V lost 2 bases, J lost 8 bases, and 17 bases lay in between. The germline CDR1 and CDR2 sequences are SGHRS and YFSETQ. CDR3 coding DNA: TGCGCCAGCAGCTTTGGGCAGGGGGGGTACGATGAGCAGTTCTTC. Residues: CASSFGQGGYDEQFF.

This clonotype was counted ten times or more. The gene calls are TRBV20-1 and TRBJ2-7; TRBD1 matches at 10 bases. This CDR3 has 11 residues. Per germline, CDR1 DFQATT and CDR2 SNEGSKA (reference sequence). V lost 5 bases and J lost 6; bases outside the gene matches: 1. The CDR3 DNA is TGCAGTGCTTGGACAGGGGGCGAGCAGTACTTC. Protein: CSAWTGGEQYF.

This clonotype was found many times. This sequence joins TRBV30 and TRBJ1-5; possible D gene TRBD1, 5 bases. CDR3 length: 14 amino acids. V lost 1 base and J 7 bases, leaving 14 bases between the germline ends. Germline V gene data show CDR1 as GTSNPN and CDR2 as SVGIG (reference sequence). CDR3 sequence (DNA): TGTGCCTGGAGTGGGGGCCTCGGGAGGCAGCCCCAGCATTTT. It encodes CAWSGGLGRQPQHF.

This clonotype was seen only a few times. The rearrangement joins TRBV10-2 to TRBJ1-5, with 7 positions matching TRBD1. J was trimmed by 9 bases and V by 0 bases; bases with no gene match: 8. CDR1 and CDR2 from the germline V gene are WSHSY and SAAADI. CDR3 length: 15 residues. CDR3 protein: CASSESEGQVMPQHF. The CDR3 DNA is TGCGCCAGCAGTGAGTCGGAAGGACAGGTTATGCCCCAGCATTTT.

V and J are TRBV28 and TRBJ1-4, with D unclear. The CDR3 is 16 residues long. Germline CDR1 reads MDHEN; CDR2 reads SYDVKM. Trimming shortened V by 7 bases and J by 8 bases, and 23 bases separated the two germline ends. Here the CDR3 DNA reads TGTGCCAGCACCGAGATCAAGGGTACAGTGGAAGAAAAACTGTTTTTT. Its translation: CASTEIKGTVEEKLFF. Full variable domain (missing parts from reference TRBV28 and TRBJ1-4): DVKVTQSSRYLVKRTGEKVFLECVQDMDHENMFWYRQDPGLGLRLIYFSYDVKMKEKGDIPEGYSVSREKKERFSLILESASTNQTSMYLCASTEIKGTVEEKLFFGSGTQLSVL.

This clonotype was observed at least ten times. The chain recombines TRBV28 with TRBJ1-5; D remains unclear. Trimming cost V 3 bases and J 1 base, with 7 bases left between them. The length of the CDR3 is 14 residues. The germline gives CDR1 MDHEN, CDR2 SYDVKM. Here the CDR3 reads CASSFWGSNQPQHF. Written as DNA, the CDR3 is TGTGCCAGCAGTTTTTGGGGAAGCAATCAGCCCCAGCATTTT.

This clonotype showed up just once. The chain couples TRBV27 to TRBJ2-2; a possible D gene is TRBD2 (6 bases). The CDR3 consists of 14 residues. The germline CDR1 and CDR2 sequences are MNHEY and SMNVEV (reference sequence). V was clipped by 4 bases and J by 5 bases, with 11 bases between them. The DNA of the CDR3 is TGTGCCAGCAGTTCGACTAGTATTACCGGGGAGCTGTTTTTT. Amino acids: CASSSTSITGELFF.

This clonotype was recorded at least ten times. The gene calls are TRBV20-1 and TRBJ2-5; the match to TRBD2 covers 9 bases. Germline V gene sequence: CDR1 DFQATT, CDR2 SNEGSKA (reference sequence). This CDR3 is 14 amino acids long. V trimming: 4 bases; J trimming: 4 bases; junction bases outside the gene matches: 7. DNA for the CDR3: TGCAGTGCTATCCCGGGACTAGCCGGAGAGACCCAGTACTTC. It specifies CSAIPGLAGETQYF.

Regarding this clonotype: One base away lies a much larger clone, so this may be a sequencing read error. The chain employs TRBV28 and TRBJ2-2; tentative D call: TRBD1 (6 bases). Trimming cost V 11 bases and J 2 bases, with 12 bases left between them. Germline V gene data show CDR1 as MDHEN and CDR2 as SYDVKM. The CDR3 has 13 residues. The CDR3 bases are TGTGCCGCAGGGACATTTAACACCGGGGAGCTGTTTTTT. It is translated as CAAGTFNTGELFF. The variable domain in full, completed from reference TRBV28 and TRBJ2-2, reads DVKVTQSSRYLVKRTGEKVFLECVQDMDHENMFWYRQDPGLGLRLIYFSYDVKMKEKGDIPEGYSVSREKKERFSLILESASTNQTSMYLCAAGTFNTGELFFGEGSRLTVL.

For this clonotype: Its ends do not fully match the called genes, so a read error is possible. This sequence joins TRBV7-9 and TRBJ2-1; D unresolved. Germline V gives CDR1 SEHNR, CDR2 FQNEAQ (reference sequence). The CDR3 length is 13 residues. CDR3 nucleotide sequence: TGTGCCAGCGGCTTAGCTACTTACAATGAGCAGTTCTTC. Amino acids: CASGLATYNEQFF.

This clonotype came up many times. J is TRBJ2-5 and V is TRBV2; 8 bases match TRBD2. Germline CDR1 and CDR2: SNHLY and FYNNEI. CDR3 length equals 14 residues. Germline trimming cut 6 bases from V and 5 bases from J; bases unmatched to any gene: 8. The CDR3 is CASSPTSGSETQYF. For the CDR3, the DNA is TGTGCCAGCAGCCCTACTAGCGGTAGCGAGACCCAGTACTTC. The entire variable domain, with the rest obtained from reference TRBV2 and TRBJ2-5, is as follows: EPEVTQTPSHQVTQMGQEVILRCVPISNHLYFYWYRQILGQKVEFLVSFYNNEISEKSEIFDDQFSVERPDGSNFTLKIRSTKLEDSAMYFCASSPTSGSETQYFGPGTRLLVL.

This clonotype was seen repeatedly, ten times or more. The rearrangement joins TRBV10-3 to TRBJ2-5, with D unresolved. Trimming left V 0 bases short and J 1 base short, with 6 bases between. This CDR3 has 14 amino acids. Germline CDR1 is ENHRY and CDR2 is SYGVKD. CDR3 nucleotide sequence: TGTGCCATCAGTGAGTCCGGCCGCCAAGAGACCCAGTACTTC. The encoded protein is CAISESGRQETQYF.

The chain recombines TRBV9 with TRBJ2-3; D gene uncertain. The germline V gene encodes CDR1 SGDLS and CDR2 YYNGEE. Between the trimmed V and J ends, which lost 0 bases and 2 bases, there was a span of 16 bases. CDR3 length: 17 residues. Here the CDR3 reads CASSVGSPGRYTDTQYF. The CDR3 DNA reads as TGTGCCAGCAGCGTAGGATCCCCCGGGCGGTACACAGATACGCAGTATTTT.

The chain links TRBV18 to TRBJ1-1; D uncertain. Germline V gives CDR1 KGHSH, CDR2 LQKENI. The germline V and J ends were trimmed by 1 base and 0 bases, with 12 bases remaining between them. The CDR3 contains 16 residues. CDR3 sequence reads: CASSPRFGDLNTEAFF. The CDR3 bases are TGTGCCAGCTCACCACGGTTCGGAGACCTGAACACTGAAGCTTTCTTT. The entire variable domain, with the rest obtained from reference TRBV18 and TRBJ1-1, is as follows: NAGVMQNPRHLVRRRGQEARLRCSPMKGHSHVYWYRQLPEEGLKFMVYLQKENIIDESGMPKERFSAEFPKEGPSILRIQQVVRGDSAAYFCASSPRFGDLNTEAFFGQGTRLTVV.

Ten or more counts support this clonotype. The CDR3: CASRVKGGTGELFF. The DNA of the CDR3 is TGTGCCAGCAGAGTTAAGGGAGGCACCGGGGAGCTGTTTTTT. This chain uses TRBV2 with TRBJ2-2; D perhaps matches TRBD2 (6 bases). Germline V gene sequence: CDR1 SNHLY, CDR2 FYNNEI. There are 14 residues in the CDR3. Trimming left V 6 bases short and J 4 bases short, with 12 bases between.